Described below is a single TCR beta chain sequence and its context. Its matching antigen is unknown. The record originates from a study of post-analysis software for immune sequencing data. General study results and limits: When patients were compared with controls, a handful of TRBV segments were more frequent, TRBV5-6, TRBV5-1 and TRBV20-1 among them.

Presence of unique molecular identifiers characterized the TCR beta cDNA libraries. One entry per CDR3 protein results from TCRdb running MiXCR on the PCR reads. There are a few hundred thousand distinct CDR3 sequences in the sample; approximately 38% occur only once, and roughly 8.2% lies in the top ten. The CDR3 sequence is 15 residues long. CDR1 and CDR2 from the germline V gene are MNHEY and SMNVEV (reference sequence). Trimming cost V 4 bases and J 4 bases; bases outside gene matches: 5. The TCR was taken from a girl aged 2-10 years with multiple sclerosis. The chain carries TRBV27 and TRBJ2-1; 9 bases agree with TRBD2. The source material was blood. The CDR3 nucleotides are TGTGCCAGCAGTTGGGTAACTAGCGGGTACAATGAGCAGTTCTTC. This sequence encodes CASSWVTSGYNEQFF.